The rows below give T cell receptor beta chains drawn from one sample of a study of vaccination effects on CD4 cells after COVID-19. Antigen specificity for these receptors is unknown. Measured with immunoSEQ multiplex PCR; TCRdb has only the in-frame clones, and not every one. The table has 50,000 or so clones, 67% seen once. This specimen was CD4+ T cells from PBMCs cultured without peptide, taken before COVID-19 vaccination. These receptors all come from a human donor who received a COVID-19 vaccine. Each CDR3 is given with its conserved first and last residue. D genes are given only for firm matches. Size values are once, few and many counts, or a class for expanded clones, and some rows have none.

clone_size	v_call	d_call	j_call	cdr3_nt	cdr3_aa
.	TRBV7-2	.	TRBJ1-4	TGTGCCAGCAGCTTAGGTCGCGGGACAACCTCCCCAGAAAAACTGTTTTTT	CASSLGRGTTSPEKLFF
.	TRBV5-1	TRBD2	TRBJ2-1	TGCGCCAGCAGCTGGGCAGGGGCGGGGGGGCCATTTGAGCAGTTCTTC	CASSWAGAGGPFEQFF
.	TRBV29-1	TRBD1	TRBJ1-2	TGCAGCGTGGAGACAGGGCCCAACTATGGCTACACCTTC	CSVETGPNYGYTF
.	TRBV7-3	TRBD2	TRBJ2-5	TGTGCCAGCAGCGCCGGGGGGGCTATTGGTCAGGAGACCCAGTACTTC	CASSAGGAIGQETQYF
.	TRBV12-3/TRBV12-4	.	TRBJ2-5	TGTGCCAGCAGCTGGGATGGGGAGACCCAGTACTTC	CASSWDGETQYF
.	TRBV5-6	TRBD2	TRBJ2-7	TGTGCCAGCAGGACTAGCGGGAGTTTATACGAGCAGTACTTC	CASRTSGSLYEQYF
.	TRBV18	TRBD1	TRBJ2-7	TGTGCCAGCTCATCTTCAGGGGGCTACGAGCAGTACTTC	CASSSSGGYEQYF
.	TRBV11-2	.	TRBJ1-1	TGTGCCAGCAGCTTCAGGGTTAGGAACCCTGAAGCTTTCTTT	CASSFRVRNPEAFF
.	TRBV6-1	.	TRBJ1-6	TGTGCCAGCAGTGAAATTGATGCGGCAGCCGGTCCACCCCTCCACTTT	CASSEIDAAAGPPLHF
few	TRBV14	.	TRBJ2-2	TGTGCCAGCAGCCGGAACGTCGGGGAGCTGTTTTTT	CASSRNVGELFF
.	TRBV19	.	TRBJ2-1	TGTGCCAGTAGTCGTCTCGGGGCCACCTACAATGAGCAGTTCTTC	CASSRLGATYNEQFF
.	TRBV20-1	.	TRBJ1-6	TGCAGTGCTAGTTCCGGGAGTTCTAATTCACCCCTCCACTTT	CSASSGSSNSPLHF
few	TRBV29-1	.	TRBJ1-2	TGCAGCGTTCCCTCGGCGGGGGGGTACGGCTACACCTTC	CSVPSAGGYGYTF